This T cell receptor beta chain came from a study of identical twins. Germline values: CDR1 SGHVS, CDR2 FNYEAQ. V shed 5 bases, J shed 3 bases, and the junction held 6 bases outside the gene matches. The CDR3 extends over 14 amino acids. TCRdb ran MiXCR on the 5' RACE reads and lists one entry per CDR3 protein. The sample holds around 690,000 distinct CDR3 sequences, 21% seen once. The study, taken as a whole, reports: The abundant beta clonotypes from cord blood had fewer insertions, and memory repertoires had none of this.

This clonotype was seen only a few times. The target antigen is unknown. The same data also contributed to another study, on T cells expressing NK-cell markers.

The sequencing input was PBMCs. The receptor was isolated from a woman aged 18 to 35 in good health. V is TRBV7-6 and J is TRBJ2-7; 8 nucleotides line up with TRBD1. The CDR3 reads CASSGLDRVYEQYF. The CDR3 DNA reads TGTGCCAGCAGCGGGCTGGACAGGGTCTACGAGCAGTACTTC. Looking up the rest from reference TRBV7-6 and TRBJ2-7 gives the full variable domain: GAGVSQSPRYKVTKRGQDVALRCDPISGHVSLYWYRQALGQGPEFLTYFNYEAQQDKSGLPNDRFSAERPEGSISTLTIQRTEQRDSAMYRCASSGLDRVYEQYFGPGTRLTVT.